A selection of T cell receptor beta chains follows, all from one sample in a study of tissue T cells after allogeneic stem cell transplantation. TCRdb's table, derived via immunoSEQ multiplex PCR, lists solely in-frame clones and lacks some. The data show under 9,000 clones, roughly 56% seen once. Sample: duodenum tissue, taken at autopsy. All receptors derive from a female donor over 55 with lung cancer. Each CDR3 is given with its conserved first and last residue. A D gene is named only where the DNA matches it firmly. Only part of the rows carry a size: once, few, many, or a class if the clone is expanded.

TRBV6-5	TRBD1	TRBJ1-2	NA	TGTGCCAGCAGTTACGAAGGGGGCGCGGCTGGCTACACCTTC	CASSYEGGAAGYTF
TRBV11-2	NA	TRBJ2-1	few	TGTGCCAGCGGGCCGGGGCGGCTGTACAATGAGCAGTTCTTC	CASGPGRLYNEQFF
TRBV11-3	NA	TRBJ2-3	NA	TGTGCCAGCAGCTGGGGCAGTAACACAGATACGCAGTATTTT	CASSWGSNTDTQYF
TRBV6-6	NA	TRBJ1-5	NA	TGTGCCAGCAGTTGGGGTGGCCAGAGACTATATCAGCCCCAGCATTTT	CASSWGGQRLYQPQHF
TRBV12-3/TRBV12-4	NA	TRBJ1-5	NA	TGTGCCAGCAGTTTGCAGGGCAATCAGCCCCAGCATTTT	CASSLQGNQPQHF
TRBV3-1/TRBV3-2	NA	TRBJ2-7	NA	TGTGCCAGCAGCCAAGCTGGGATATCCTACGAGCAGTACTTC	CASSQAGISYEQYF
TRBV14	TRBD1	TRBJ1-6	few	TGTGCCAGCAGCCAACGGGGACAGGGCAATTCACCCCTCCACTTT	CASSQRGQGNSPLHF
TRBV29-1	NA	TRBJ2-1	NA	TGCAGCGTTGTGGAGGTGACAGCCTACAATGAGCAGTTCTTC	CSVVEVTAYNEQFF
TRBV9	TRBD1	TRBJ2-1	once	TGTGCCAGCAGGGAGGGGACAGGCTCCTACAATGAGCAGTTCTTC	CASREGTGSYNEQFF
TRBV24-1	TRBD2	TRBJ2-1	NA	TGTGCCACCAGTGATCCCCGACACCGGGGGCTAGCGGGAGCTGGCAATGAGCAGTTCTTC	CATSDPRHRGLAGAGNEQFF
TRBV11-2	TRBD1	TRBJ1-1	NA	TGTGCCAGCAGCTTCACAAGGACAGGGGGCACTGAAGCTTTCTTT	CASSFTRTGGTEAFF
TRBV27	NA	TRBJ2-1	NA	TGTGCCAGCAGTTTATCGACGAGGACTGCAACCAGCTCCTACAATGAGCAGTTCTTC	CASSLSTRTATSSYNEQFF
TRBV2	NA	TRBJ1-1	few	TGTGCCAGCCGAGGGGGGGCCGCTGGCTTTAGAGAGACTGAAGCTTTCTTT	CASRGGAAGFRETEAFF
TRBV9	NA	TRBJ2-5	NA	TGTGCCAGCAGCGTAGGACAGCTGCAAGAGACCCAGTACTTC	CASSVGQLQETQYF
TRBV7-2	NA	TRBJ2-2	NA	TGTGCCAGCAGCGAACAGGTGAACACCGGGGAGCTGTTTTTT	CASSEQVNTGELFF
TRBV5-4	NA	TRBJ1-1	few	TGTGCCAGCAGGGAGACGGGGCCCAGCTCTGAAGCTTTCTTT	CASRETGPSSEAFF
TRBV7-8	NA	TRBJ1-3	medium-sized	TGTGCCAGCAGCTTAGAGACAGGAGTCTCTGGAAACACCATATATTTT	CASSLETGVSGNTIYF
TRBV7-2	NA	TRBJ2-2	medium-sized	TGTGCCAGCAGCTTAGGACGGGGGCGCGGGGAGCTGTTTTTT	CASSLGRGRGELFF
TRBV3-1/TRBV3-2	NA	TRBJ1-1	NA	TGTGCCAGCAGCCGAAAGCCCGCGACAGCCCTTAACCGTGGGAACACTGAAGCTTTCTTT	CASSRKPATALNRGNTEAFF
TRBV5-1	NA	TRBJ1-4	NA	TGCGCCAGCAGCCGCTCCCCAGCGGGTAATGAAAAACTGTTTTTT	CASSRSPAGNEKLFF
TRBV6-5	TRBD1	TRBJ2-7	NA	TGTGCCAGCAGAGACAGGGGTATGTACGAGCAGTACTTC	CASRDRGMYEQYF
TRBV6-5	TRBD2	TRBJ2-5	once	TGTGCCAGCAACCTCGGGCGGGGGGGCCACGAGACCCAGTACTTC	CASNLGRGGHETQYF
TRBV4-1	TRBD2	TRBJ2-2	large	TGCGCCAGCAGCCAAGAAACGGGAGGGCCGAGATTTGGGGAGCTGTTTTTT	CASSQETGGPRFGELFF
TRBV7-2	TRBD2	TRBJ2-7	NA	TGTGCCAGCAGCCGTAGAGGCGGGAGTCCCTTCGAGCAGTACTTC	CASSRRGGSPFEQYF
TRBV7-9	NA	TRBJ2-5	medium-sized	TGTGCCAGCAGCACACAGGGACGCCAAGAGACCCAGTACTTC	CASSTQGRQETQYF
TRBV6-2/TRBV6-3	NA	TRBJ1-2	NA	TGTGCCAGCAGCTATACCGAGAACTATGGCTACACCTTC	CASSYTENYGYTF
TRBV11-2	NA	TRBJ1-1	NA	TGTGCCAGCAGCTCGAAGGCGGTCCTGATGAACACTGAAGCTTTCTTT	CASSSKAVLMNTEAFF
TRBV5-6	TRBD2	TRBJ2-5	NA	TGTGCCAGCAGCACCCGGACTAGCGGGTTCTGGGAGACCCAGTACTTC	CASSTRTSGFWETQYF
TRBV2	TRBD1	TRBJ1-2	NA	TGTGCCAGCAGCCAAGACAGGGGTGCAAACTATGGCTACACCTTC	CASSQDRGANYGYTF
TRBV30	NA	TRBJ2-7	NA	TGTGCCTGGCGTGGGGGGCGGGGGTACTCCTACGAGCAGTACTTC	CAWRGGRGYSYEQYF
TRBV11-3	TRBD1	TRBJ2-1	NA	TGTGCCAGCAGCTTGGGACAGAATGACAATGAGCAGTTCTTC	CASSLGQNDNEQFF
TRBV5-1	NA	TRBJ2-1	NA	TGCGCCAGCAGCAGCCTCAGGGGGGCCTACAATGAGCAGTTCTTC	CASSSLRGAYNEQFF
TRBV6-5	NA	TRBJ1-2	NA	TGTGCCAGCACCGGGGTCGTGGCAGACTATGGCTACACCTTC	CASTGVVADYGYTF
TRBV30	NA	TRBJ2-3	NA	TGTGCTGGCCAGGGTTGGGGCACAGATACGCAGTATTTT	CAGQGWGTDTQYF
TRBV11-2	TRBD2	TRBJ2-3	few	TGTGCCAGCAGCTTGGGTAGCGGGGGCACAGATACGCAGTATTTT	CASSLGSGGTDTQYF
TRBV19	NA	TRBJ1-1	NA	TGTGCCAGTAAATCGAGGGCGAGTGCGAACACTGAAGCTTTCTTT	CASKSRASANTEAFF
TRBV6-2/TRBV6-3	NA	TRBJ2-1	few	TGTGCCAGCAGTTACATAGCCAATGAGCAGTTCTTC	CASSYIANEQFF
TRBV5-1	NA	TRBJ1-5	NA	TGCGCCAGCAGCTGGTCTCCCGGGAGCTATCAGCCCCAGCATTTT	CASSWSPGSYQPQHF
TRBV4-1	NA	TRBJ1-4	NA	TGCGCCAGCAGCCGAGACAGGCAGGTAGACGAAAAACTGTTTTTT	CASSRDRQVDEKLFF
TRBV29-1	NA	TRBJ1-5	NA	TGCAGCGTTGGTTTTCCGAATCAGCCCCAGCATTTT	CSVGFPNQPQHF
TRBV15	NA	TRBJ1-3	NA	TGTGCCACCAGCAGAGATAGTCCCTTCTCGGGAAACACCATATATTTT	CATSRDSPFSGNTIYF
TRBV18	NA	TRBJ1-1	NA	TGTGCCAGCTCACCTCGGACACTGAACACTGAAGCTTTCTTT	CASSPRTLNTEAFF
TRBV5-1	NA	TRBJ2-1	NA	TGCGCCAGCAGCTTGGAGGGCAGAACGGGTGAGCAGTTCTTC	CASSLEGRTGEQFF
TRBV11-1	NA	TRBJ2-6	medium-sized	TGTGCCAGCAGCTTAGCAGGGACCTCTGGGGCCAACGTCCTGACTTTC	CASSLAGTSGANVLTF
TRBV5-1	TRBD2	TRBJ2-5	NA	TGCGCCAGCAGCTTTAAGCGGGGGGGCCGGGAGACCCAGTACTTC	CASSFKRGGRETQYF